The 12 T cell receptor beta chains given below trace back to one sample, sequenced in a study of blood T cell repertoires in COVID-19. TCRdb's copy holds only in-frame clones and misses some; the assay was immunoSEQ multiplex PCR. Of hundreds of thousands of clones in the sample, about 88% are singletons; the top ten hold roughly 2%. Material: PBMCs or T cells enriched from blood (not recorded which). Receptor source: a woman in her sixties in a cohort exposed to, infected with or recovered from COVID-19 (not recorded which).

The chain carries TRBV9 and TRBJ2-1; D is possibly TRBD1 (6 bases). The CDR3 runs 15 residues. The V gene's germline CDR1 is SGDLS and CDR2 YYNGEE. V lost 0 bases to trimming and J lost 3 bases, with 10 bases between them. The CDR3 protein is CASSVGRGGYNEQFF. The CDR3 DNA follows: TGTGCCAGCAGCGTAGGGAGAGGGGGCTACAATGAGCAGTTCTTC.

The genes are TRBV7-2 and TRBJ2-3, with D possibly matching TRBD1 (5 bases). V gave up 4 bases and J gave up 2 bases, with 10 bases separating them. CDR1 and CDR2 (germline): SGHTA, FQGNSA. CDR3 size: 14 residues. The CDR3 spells CASSWRQNTDTQYF. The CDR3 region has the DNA TGTGCCAGCAGCTGGAGACAGAACACAGATACGCAGTATTTT.

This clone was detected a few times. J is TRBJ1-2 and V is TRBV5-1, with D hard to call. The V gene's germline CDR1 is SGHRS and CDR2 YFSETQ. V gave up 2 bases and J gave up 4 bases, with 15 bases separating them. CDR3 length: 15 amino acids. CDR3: CASSFQPSAGYGYTF. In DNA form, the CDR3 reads TGCGCCAGCAGCTTTCAGCCCTCCGCGGGCTATGGCTACACCTTC.

The CDR3 sequence is CASSPPTSGGITDTQYF. Here the CDR3 DNA reads TGTGCCAGCAGCCCGCCGACTAGCGGGGGAATTACAGATACGCAGTATTTT. J is TRBJ2-3 and V is TRBV9; TRBD2 matches at 12 bases. Trimming at V came to 4 bases and at J to 3 bases, leaving 9 bases not matched to a gene. Looked up from germline, CDR1 is SGDLS and CDR2 is YYNGEE. This CDR3 is 17 amino acids long.

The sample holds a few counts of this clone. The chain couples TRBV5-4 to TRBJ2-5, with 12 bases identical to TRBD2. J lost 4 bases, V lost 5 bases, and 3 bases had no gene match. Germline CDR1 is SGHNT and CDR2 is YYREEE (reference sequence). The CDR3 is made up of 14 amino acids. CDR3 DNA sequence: TGTGCCAGCAGGAAGGGACTAGCGGGAGAGACCCAGTACTTC. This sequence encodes CASRKGLAGETQYF.

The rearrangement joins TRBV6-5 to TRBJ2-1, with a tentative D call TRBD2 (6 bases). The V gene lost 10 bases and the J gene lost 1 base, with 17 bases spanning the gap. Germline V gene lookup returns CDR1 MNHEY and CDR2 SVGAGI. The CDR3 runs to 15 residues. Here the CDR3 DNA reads TGTGCCATCCGCCCGGGGGACGGATCCTACAATGAGCAGTTCTTC. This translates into CAIRPGDGSYNEQFF.

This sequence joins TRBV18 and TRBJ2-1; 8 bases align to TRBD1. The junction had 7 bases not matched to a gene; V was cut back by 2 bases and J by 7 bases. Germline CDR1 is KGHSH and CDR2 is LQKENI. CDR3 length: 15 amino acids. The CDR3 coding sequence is TGTGCCAGCTCACCAATTCTCGGGGACAGGAATGAGCAGTTCTTC. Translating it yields CASSPILGDRNEQFF.

Here the CDR3 DNA reads TGTGCCAGCAGCCCGGGTCCCCTATCCTACAATGAGCAGTTCTTC. It translates to CASSPGPLSYNEQFF. The chain employs TRBV5-8 and TRBJ2-1; D remains unclear. Trimming cost V 4 bases and J 1 base, with 12 bases left between them. Germline V gene data show CDR1 as SGHTS and CDR2 as YDEGEE. CDR3 length equals 15 residues.

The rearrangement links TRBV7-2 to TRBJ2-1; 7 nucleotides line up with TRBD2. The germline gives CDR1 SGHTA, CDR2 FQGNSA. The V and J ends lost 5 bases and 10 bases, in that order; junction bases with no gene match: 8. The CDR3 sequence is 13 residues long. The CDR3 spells CASSSREAREQFF. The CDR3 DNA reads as TGTGCCAGCAGCAGTCGGGAGGCGAGGGAGCAGTTCTTC.

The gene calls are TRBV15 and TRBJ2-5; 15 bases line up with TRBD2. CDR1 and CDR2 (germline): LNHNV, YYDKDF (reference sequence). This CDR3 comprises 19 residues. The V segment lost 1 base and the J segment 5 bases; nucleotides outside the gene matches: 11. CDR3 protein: CATSRGGLAGGPRGETQYF. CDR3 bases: TGTGCCACCAGCAGAGGGGGACTAGCGGGAGGCCCGCGTGGGGAGACCCAGTACTTC.

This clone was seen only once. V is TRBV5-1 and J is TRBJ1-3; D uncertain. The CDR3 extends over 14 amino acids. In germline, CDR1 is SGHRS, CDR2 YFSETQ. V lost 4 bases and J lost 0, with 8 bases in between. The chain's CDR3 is CASSPGSSGNTIYF. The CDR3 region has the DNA TGCGCCAGCAGCCCCGGGAGCTCTGGAAACACCATATATTTT.

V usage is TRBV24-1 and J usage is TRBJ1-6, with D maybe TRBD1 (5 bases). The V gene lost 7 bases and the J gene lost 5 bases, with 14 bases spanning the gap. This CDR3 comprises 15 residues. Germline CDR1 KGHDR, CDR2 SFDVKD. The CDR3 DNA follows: TGTGCCACCAGGCCTCGGGGGTACGATAATTCACCCCTCCACTTT. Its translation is CATRPRGYDNSPLHF.